This note documents a single T cell receptor beta chain sequence. Antigen specificity is unknown. This may be a read error: a much more frequent sequence differs by one nucleotide. This record comes from a study of tumor-infiltrating lymphocytes in primary liver carcinoma. Study context: Samples returned roughly 3.65 to 7.13 million productive TCRbeta reads, a yield that was similar across tissue types.

The CDR3 has 13 amino acids. Germline lookup yields CDR1 SQVTM and CDR2 ANQGSEA. The blood RNA (from unsorted whole blood) was obtained, and germline DNA was also extracted. In advance of surgery, 3 to 4.5 milliliters of peripheral blood were collected. TCR beta cDNA was made from around 520 ng total RNA with a constant-region primer. Each TCR beta library was derived from three nested multiplex PCR rounds that employed slightly modified ARM-PCR. The two initial PCR rounds, roughly 11 cycles each, used TRBV1-TRBV30 forward and C-beta reverse primers. TCRdb re-derived calls from the multiplex PCR reads in MiXCR, one entry per CDR3 protein. The profile covers some 180,000 distinct CDR3 sequences, with over 45% appearing a single time and around 68% taken by the ten largest. Study-level points and caveats: It was in tumors, not blood, that the top-250-clone fraction was significantly higher (p = 0.039). Reduced overlap was seen in tumor-adjacent and tumor-blood pairs versus tumor region pairs.

The TCR sequence derives from a man aged 35-49 years with primary liver carcinoma and hepatitis B virus infection. Material: peripheral blood. The chain is built from TRBV29-1 and TRBJ2-3; a weak D match, TRBD1 (5 bases). CDR3 coding DNA: TGCAGCGTTGAAGACAGGGAAACAGATAGGCAGTATTTT. Its translation: CSVEDRETDRQYF.